Listed below are T cell receptor beta chains from one sample, sequenced in a study of CD8 T cells in Susac syndrome. TCRdb re-derived calls from the immunoSEQ multiplex PCR reads in MiXCR, one entry per CDR3 protein. The sample shows some 200,000 distinct CDR3 sequences, nearly 97% of them seen only once. The sequenced material came from CD4+ T cells from PBMCs. These receptors all stem from a human donor with Susac syndrome. CDR3s include the opening cysteine and the closing phenylalanine or tryptophan. The D gene is left open where the match is weak. Expanded clones get a size class; other rows say once, few or many, or leave the size out.

clone_size j_call v_call d_call cdr3_nt cdr3_aa
NA TRBJ1-4 TRBV7-9 TRBD1 TGTGCCAGCAGCTCCCGGACAGGGGCTAATGAAAAACTGTTTTTT CASSSRTGANEKLFF
NA TRBJ2-5 TRBV20-1 NA TGCAGTGCTAGAGAGGACAGTCGACAAGAGACCCAGTACTTC CSAREDSRQETQYF
NA TRBJ1-6 TRBV4-1 NA TGCGCCAGCAGCCCGCCTGGAGGGTCCAATTCACCCCTCCACTTT CASSPPGGSNSPLHF
NA TRBJ2-1 TRBV29-1 TRBD1 TGCAGCGTTGAGCAGGGGGCGCAGGATGAGCAGTTCTTC CSVEQGAQDEQFF
NA TRBJ1-1 TRBV4-1 NA TGCGCCAGCAGCCAGCTCCTAGTGGTAGTGAACACTGAAGCTTTCTTT CASSQLLVVVNTEAFF
NA TRBJ2-7 TRBV6-2/TRBV6-3 TRBD1 TGTGCCAGCAGGCCTCCGGGACAGAGCTCCTACGAGCAGTACTTC CASRPPGQSSYEQYF
NA TRBJ1-2 TRBV12-3/TRBV12-4 NA TGTGCCAGCAGTTTCTCCAACTATGGCTACACCTTC CASSFSNYGYTF
NA TRBJ2-1 TRBV13 TRBD2 TGTGCCAGCAGCTTAAGGTTCCGGGGGGGCCGGAATGAGCAGTTCTTC CASSLRFRGGRNEQFF
NA TRBJ1-1 TRBV30 NA TGTGCCTGGAGTGTGAACGGGGTAACTGAAGCTTTCTTT CAWSVNGVTEAFF
NA TRBJ2-1 TRBV28 TRBD2 TGTGCCAGCAGAAGAGAACTAGCGGGGGCGGGAAATGAGCAGTTCTTC CASRRELAGAGNEQFF
NA TRBJ1-1 TRBV30 TRBD1 TGTGCCTGGAATGACAGGGCGAGTACTGAAGCTTTCTTT CAWNDRASTEAFF
few TRBJ2-1 TRBV12-3/TRBV12-4 TRBD2 TGTGCCAGCAGTTTACCCAGCGGGGGATACAATGAGCAGTTCTTC CASSLPSGGYNEQFF
NA TRBJ2-7 TRBV30 NA TGTGCCTGGAGTGCTCGGGACTACGAGCAGTACTTC CAWSARDYEQYF
NA TRBJ2-5 TRBV14 NA TGTGCCAGCAGCCAAAATGTGGTAAAGACCCAGTACTTC CASSQNVVKTQYF
NA TRBJ2-1 TRBV5-1 TRBD2 TGCGCCAGCAGCTCGGGACTAGCCCGCAATGAGCAGTTCTTC CASSSGLARNEQFF
NA TRBJ2-7 TRBV20-1 TRBD2 TGCAGTGCTAGTAGGGTACTAGCGGAGACCTACGAGCAGTACTTC CSASRVLAETYEQYF
NA TRBJ2-5 TRBV10-3 NA TGTGCCATCAGTGAGTCGCAGGGACGCGAGACCCAGTACTTC CAISESQGRETQYF
NA TRBJ1-2 TRBV9 NA TGTGCCAGCAGCCCCAGGGCGACAGAGTACTATGGCTACACCTTC CASSPRATEYYGYTF
NA TRBJ2-3 TRBV9 NA TGTGCCAGCAGCCCAGCTGGGGGGGCGACCACAGATACGCGGTATTTT CASSPAGGATTDTRYF
NA TRBJ2-5 TRBV28 NA TGTGCCAGCAGTATACGACAAGAGACCCAGTACTTC CASSIRQETQYF
NA TRBJ2-2 TRBV29-1 NA TGCAGCGTTTTTAGTAGAGACACCGGGGAGCTGTTTTTT CSVFSRDTGELFF
NA TRBJ1-2 TRBV19 NA TGTGCCAGTAGTTCAGGATTTAACTATGGCTACACCTTC CASSSGFNYGYTF
NA TRBJ2-4 TRBV7-9 NA TGTGCCAGCAGCCGGCTCGGGGGCACCCTAGCCAAAAACATTCAGTACTTC CASSRLGGTLAKNIQYF
NA TRBJ2-7 TRBV6-5 TRBD2 TGTGCCAGCAGTTTCTCCCCCGGCGGGGGGCCTTCCTACGAGCAGTACTTC CASSFSPGGGPSYEQYF
NA TRBJ2-7 TRBV7-9 TRBD2 TGTGCCAGCAGCCCCCAAGGACTAGCGGGCTCCTACGAGCAGTACTTC CASSPQGLAGSYEQYF
NA TRBJ2-5 TRBV5-4 NA TGTGCCAGCAGCTTCCTTCAAGAGACCCAGTACTTC CASSFLQETQYF
NA TRBJ2-7 TRBV20-1 NA TGCAGTGCTAACAGGGAAGTGACCTACGAGCAGTACTTC CSANREVTYEQYF
NA TRBJ1-1 TRBV5-1 NA TGCGCCAGCAGCTTGGACCAGATGACTGAAGCTTTCTTT CASSLDQMTEAFF
NA TRBJ1-4 TRBV6-6 TRBD1 TGTGCCAGCATTCCGGGACAGTATAATGAAAAACTGTTTTTT CASIPGQYNEKLFF
NA TRBJ1-2 TRBV12-3/TRBV12-4 NA TGTGCCAGCAGTTTGGGCCAGGGAAGGGAGGGCTACACCTTC CASSLGQGREGYTF
NA TRBJ2-3 TRBV3-1 NA TGTGCCAGCAGCCAAGGGACCCGGTTTACCGCAGATACGCAGTATTTT CASSQGTRFTADTQYF
once TRBJ1-1 TRBV19 NA TGTGCCAGTACTCGTCGATCCACTGAAGCTTTCTTT CASTRRSTEAFF
NA TRBJ2-7 TRBV29-1 TRBD2 TGCAGCGTTGTCCTAGCGGCACACGAGCAGTACTTC CSVVLAAHEQYF
NA TRBJ1-1 TRBV5-6 NA TGTGCCAGCAGCTTGTGGGGCTTGGGAAACACTGAAGCTTTCTTT CASSLWGLGNTEAFF
NA TRBJ1-2 TRBV30 TRBD1 TGTGCCTCCCAGTCGGGACAGGGCAACTATGGCTACACCTTC CASQSGQGNYGYTF
NA TRBJ2-2 TRBV12-3/TRBV12-4 NA TGTGCCAGCAGTTTCGGGCCGACCGGGGAGCTGTTTTTT CASSFGPTGELFF
NA TRBJ2-1 TRBV30 TRBD2 TGTGCCTGGAGCCCGGGACTAGCTGTCAATGAGCAGTTCTTC CAWSPGLAVNEQFF
NA TRBJ1-3 TRBV12-3/TRBV12-4 NA TGTGCCAGCAGGGATAACAGGGACGGAAACACCATATATTTT CASRDNRDGNTIYF
once TRBJ2-6 TRBV5-4 NA TGTGCCAGCAGCGCAGGGTCGTGGGGTTCTGGGGCCAACGTCCTGACTTTC CASSAGSWGSGANVLTF
NA TRBJ2-2 TRBV11-2 NA TGTGCCAGCAGCTTAGAAGGCAGAGGCACCGGGGAGCTGTTTTTT CASSLEGRGTGELFF
NA TRBJ1-6 TRBV12-3/TRBV12-4 NA TGTGCCAGCAGTTTAGGAGTGGGGCCACAGGTTAATAATTCACCCCTCCACTTT CASSLGVGPQVNNSPLHF